This T cell receptor beta chain was obtained from a study of blood T cells in healthy people across ages. Study information: Capture by template switching was about one barcoded beta molecule per two T cells. Study-level points and caveats: PBMCs were not sorted, which prevented a conclusive comparison of naive versus antigen-experienced cells. Donor CMV infection status was unknown, possibly confounding age-related changes in expanded clonotypes.

Extracted total RNA amounted to at least 5.5 micrograms for each sample. For the second PCR, which ran for about 7 to 11 cycles, a sample-barcoded 5' primer and a J-beta primer mix were used. MiXCR, applied by TCRdb to the 5' RACE reads, yields one record per CDR3 protein. The table lists some 700,000 distinct CDR3 sequences, about a fifth of them singletons. The CDR3 runs to 17 residues. Trimming shortened V by 3 bases and J by 4 bases, and 21 bases separated the two germline ends. Only a few counts were recorded for this clonotype. Its antigen remains unknown. The chain joins TRBV12-3 or TRBV12-4 to TRBJ1-1, with a weak D call TRBD1 (5 bases). This sequence was found in a man in his 70s in good health. Sequenced input: blood. CDR3 protein: CASSLGLGAGDFTEAFF. CDR3 nucleotide sequence: TGTGCCAGCAGTTTGGGGCTTGGGGCAGGAGACTTCACTGAAGCTTTCTTT.